Following are 9 T cell receptor beta chains from one sample sequenced in a study of shared clonotypes between healthy human individuals. Clones were read by immunoSEQ multiplex PCR, and TCRdb kept only the in-frame ones, dropping some. The profile covers approximately 980,000 clones, with about three quarters appearing a single time and about 1.5% taken by the ten largest. The sequencing input was memory CD4+ T cells sorted from blood. Subset meaning: CD45RA-negative fraction. Receptors were obtained from a man aged 18 to 35 in good health.

This sequence joins TRBV27 and TRBJ2-7, with a weak D call TRBD2 (5 bases). This CDR3 contains 14 residues. V was pared by 2 bases and J by 6 bases, with 14 bases between. Germline lookup yields CDR1 MNHEY and CDR2 SMNVEV (reference sequence). The CDR3 coding sequence is TGTGCCAGCAGTTTACTAGCTTCCGGAGGCGAGCAGTACTTC. This gives the protein CASSLLASGGEQYF.

The chain is built from TRBV5-6 and TRBJ1-1, with D perhaps TRBD1 (5 bases). V was pared by 0 bases and J by 0 bases, with 21 bases between. The length of the CDR3 is 19 residues. CDR1 and CDR2 from the germline V gene are SGHDT and YYEEEE. CDR3 amino acids: CASSLGPTGGFLVNTEAFF. For the CDR3, the DNA is TGTGCCAGCAGCTTGGGCCCGACCGGGGGTTTCTTGGTGAACACTGAAGCTTTCTTT.

The chain employs TRBV18 and TRBJ1-3; 9 nucleotides align to TRBD1. After removal of 3 bases from V and 2 bases from J, the junction contained 2 bases not matched to a gene. Germline V gene lookup returns CDR1 KGHSH and CDR2 LQKENI. There are 15 residues in the CDR3. For the CDR3, the DNA is TGTGCCAGCTCACCCGGGACAGGGACTGGAAACACCATATATTTT. Its protein is CASSPGTGTGNTIYF.

This chain connects TRBV7-2 to TRBJ2-6; D is undetermined. Germline lookup yields CDR1 SGHTA and CDR2 FQGNSA. The CDR3 has 17 residues. Trimming cost V 2 bases and J 1 base, with 12 bases left between them. Written as DNA, the CDR3 is TGTGCCAGCAGCTTATTTCCGTCCGAATCTGGGGCCAACGTCCTGACTTTC. Protein sequence: CASSLFPSESGANVLTF.

The chain links TRBV11-2 to TRBJ2-3; 7 bases align to TRBD2. Per germline, CDR1 SGHAT and CDR2 FQNNGV. This CDR3 is 15 amino acids long. Trimming removed 3 bases from V and 1 base from J; junction bases left unmatched: 4. The CDR3 reads CASSLQRGGTDTQYF. The CDR3, as DNA: TGTGCCAGCAGCTTGCAACGGGGGGGCACAGATACGCAGTATTTT.

This sequence joins TRBV13 and TRBJ2-7; 7 bases map to TRBD2. The CDR3 is made up of 13 amino acids. The V segment lost 3 bases and the J segment 6 bases; nucleotides outside the gene matches: 5. Germline values: CDR1 PRHDT, CDR2 FYEKMQ (reference sequence). CDR3: CASSLSTSAEQYF. The CDR3 DNA reads as TGTGCCAGCAGCTTGAGTACTAGCGCCGAGCAGTACTTC.

This clone was counted once. With a much larger clone just one base away, this may be a read error. The chain uses TRBV30 and TRBJ2-4; D not resolved. The CDR3 length is 15 residues. CDR1 and CDR2 from the germline V gene are GTSNPN and SVGIG (reference sequence). CDR3 sequence (DNA): TGTACCTGGAGTGTACGGGTACTAGCCAAAAACATTCAGTACTTC. Protein sequence: CTWSVRVLAKNIQYF.

The chain uses TRBV19 and TRBJ1-6; 9 nucleotides match TRBD1. Germline CDR1 is LNHDA and CDR2 is SQIVND (reference sequence). This CDR3 has 16 amino acids. V lost 3 bases and J lost 7; bases outside the gene matches: 7. The CDR3 protein is CASSIMSTGGNSPLHF. The CDR3 DNA reads as TGTGCCAGTAGTATTATGAGTACAGGGGGCAATTCACCCCTCCACTTT.

This chain joins TRBV5-3 and TRBJ2-7; possible D gene TRBD1, 6 bases. TRBV5-3 is an ORF for which the function is uncertain. The CDR3 has 15 amino acids. The V gene lost 5 bases and the J gene lost 4 bases, with 19 bases spanning the gap. The CDR3: CARSHRAPPPYEQYF. The CDR3 region has the DNA TGTGCCAGAAGTCACAGGGCTCCACCTCCTTACGAGCAGTACTTC.